A single sample is the source of the 6 T cell receptor beta chains below, sequenced in a study of blood T cell repertoires in COVID-19. Measured with immunoSEQ multiplex PCR; TCRdb has only the in-frame clones, and not every one. The sample carries 200,000 to 300,000 clones, 70% to 90% recorded once. Sequenced material: peripheral blood. Receptor source: a man between 50 and 59 years old with acute or convalescent COVID-19.

The chain is built from TRBV5-1 and TRBJ1-4; the D gene is possibly TRBD1 (6 bases). V was shortened by 2 bases and J by 8 bases, with 13 bases between the two germline ends. There are 14 residues in the CDR3. Germline assignment: CDR1 SGHRS and CDR2 YFSETQ. CDR3 protein: CASSFQGTQEKLFF. CDR3 bases: TGCGCCAGCAGCTTTCAGGGGACACAGGAAAAACTGTTTTTT.

The gene calls are TRBV27 and TRBJ2-2; 8 bases agree with TRBD1. Germline CDR1 and CDR2: MNHEY and SMNVEV (reference sequence). The CDR3 contains 14 residues. V was pared by 3 bases and J by 7 bases, with 4 bases of the junction left unmatched. CDR3 loop: CASSFQGAFGELFF. The CDR3 region has the DNA TGTGCCAGCAGTTTTCAGGGGGCCTTCGGGGAGCTGTTTTTT.

The chain recombines TRBV12-2 with TRBJ2-7; TRBD1, the D gene given by the table, was not confirmed from the DNA. TRBV12-2 is an annotated pseudogene. The CDR3 has 15 amino acids. Here the CDR3 reads CASRPTRAARGEQYF. The CDR3 bases are TGTGCAAGTCGCCCCACCAGGGCGGCGAGGGGGGAGCAGTACTTC.

This clone was observed a few times. Additional DNA sequences in this sample encode the identical CDR3. The gene calls are TRBV9 and TRBJ1-5, with D uncertain. V was shortened by 2 bases and J by 6 bases, with 9 bases between the two germline ends. This CDR3 has 13 residues. In germline, CDR1 is SGDLS, CDR2 YYNGEE. CDR3 protein: CASSVGEGQPQHF. CDR3 DNA: TGTGCCAGCAGCGTGGGTGAGGGTCAGCCCCAGCATTTT.

The J gene is TRBJ2-7, the V gene TRBV28, with 7 bases that match TRBD2. V trimming: 10 bases; J trimming: 3 bases; junction bases outside the gene matches: 9. This CDR3 region has 13 residues. The germline V gene has CDR1 MDHEN and CDR2 SYDVKM. CDR3 sequence reads: CATTGLNFYEQYF. Written as DNA, the CDR3 is TGTGCCACCACGGGACTAAACTTCTACGAGCAGTACTTC.

The chain is built from TRBV7-2 and TRBJ2-5, with TRBD1 matching over 9 bases. CDR3 length: 15 residues. The ends lost 1 base at V and 2 bases at J; junction bases unmatched: 2. CDR1 SGHTA and CDR2 FQGNSA come from the germline V gene. The CDR3 nucleotides read TGTGCCAGCAGCTTAGTGGGACAGGGACAAGAGACCCAGTACTTC. Translated, it gives CASSLVGQGQETQYF.